This T cell receptor beta chain is drawn from a study of Graves' ophthalmopathy and Graves' hyperthyroidism. For repertoire sequencing, the TCR beta CDR3 regions were amplified from RNA transcripts. In the first round, RT-PCR was carried out with HTBI primers, and a multiplex PCR formed the second round. TCRdb passed the multiplex PCR reads through MiXCR, listing each CDR3 protein once. Among about 400,000 distinct CDR3 sequences, 15% to 20% were seen once, and the ten largest hold around 1.5%. The CDR3 contains 12 residues. The germline V and J ends were trimmed by 5 bases and 8 bases, with 7 bases remaining between them. On this clonotype itself: Its antigen is undetermined.

Study results and limitations: Distinction of ophthalmopathy from stable hyperthyroidism by a 13-signature model reached 85% to 90% sensitivity and 81.08% specificity. The model forecast ophthalmopathy progression, reaching around 70% sensitivity and approximately 79% specificity. Blood also contained most of the expanded thyroid clonotypes above 0.001 frequency.

Sequencing was carried out using peripheral blood. The TCR was taken from a woman under 30 with Graves' ophthalmopathy. The chain is built from TRBV12-3 or TRBV12-4 and TRBJ1-6; the D is unclear. CDR3 in amino acids: CASSTGDSPLHF. CDR3 in DNA: TGTGCCAGCAGTACCGGGGATTCACCCCTCCACTTT.